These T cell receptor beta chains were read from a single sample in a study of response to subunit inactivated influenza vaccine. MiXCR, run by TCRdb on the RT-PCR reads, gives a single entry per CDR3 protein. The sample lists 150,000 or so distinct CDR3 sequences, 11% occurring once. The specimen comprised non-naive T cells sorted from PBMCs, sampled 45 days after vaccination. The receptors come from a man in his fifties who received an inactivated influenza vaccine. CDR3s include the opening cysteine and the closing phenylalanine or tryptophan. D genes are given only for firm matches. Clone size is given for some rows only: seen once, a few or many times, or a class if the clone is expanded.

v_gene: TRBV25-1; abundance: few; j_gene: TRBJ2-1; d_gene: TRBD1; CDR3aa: CASRETGLYNEQFF; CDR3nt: TGTGCCAGCAGGGAGACAGGGCTTTACAATGAGCAGTTCTTC
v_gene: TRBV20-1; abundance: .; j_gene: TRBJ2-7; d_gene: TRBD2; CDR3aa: CSARSQTSGRRLAYEQYF; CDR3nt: TGCAGTGCTAGAAGCCAGACTAGCGGGCGTCGCCTAGCCTACGAGCAGTACTTC
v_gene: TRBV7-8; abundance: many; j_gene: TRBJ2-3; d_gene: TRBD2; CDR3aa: CASSAGLAGRGDTQYF; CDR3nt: TGTGCCAGCAGCGCTGGACTAGCGGGGCGGGGAGATACGCAGTATTTT
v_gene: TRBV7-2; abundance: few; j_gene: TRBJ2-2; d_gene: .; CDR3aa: CASSLQDGVGELFF; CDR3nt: TGTGCCAGCAGCTTACAGGACGGGGTCGGGGAGCTGTTTTTT
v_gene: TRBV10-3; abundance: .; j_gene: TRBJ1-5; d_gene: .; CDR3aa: CAIREGVYSNQPQHF; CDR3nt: TGTGCCATCAGGGAGGGGGTATATAGCAATCAGCCCCAGCATTTT
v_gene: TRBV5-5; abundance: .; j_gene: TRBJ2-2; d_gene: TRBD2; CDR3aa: CASSPRQAGSTGELFF; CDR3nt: TGTGCCAGCAGCCCCCGACAAGCGGGAAGTACCGGGGAGCTGTTTTTT
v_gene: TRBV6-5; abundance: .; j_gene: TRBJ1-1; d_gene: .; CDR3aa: CASSYRRTSEAFF; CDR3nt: TGTGCCAGCAGTTACCGTCGGACGTCCGAAGCTTTCTTT
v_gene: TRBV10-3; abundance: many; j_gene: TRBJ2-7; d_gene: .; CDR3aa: CAIRRGSYEQYF; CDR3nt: TGTGCCATCAGGCGGGGCTCCTACGAGCAGTACTTC
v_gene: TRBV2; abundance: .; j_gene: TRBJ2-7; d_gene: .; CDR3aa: CASSEWYGYEQYF; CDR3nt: TGTGCCAGCAGTGAATGGTACGGCTACGAGCAGTACTTC
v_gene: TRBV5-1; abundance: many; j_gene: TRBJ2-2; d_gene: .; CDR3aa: CASRGSTGELFF; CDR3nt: TGCGCCAGCAGGGGAAGCACCGGGGAGCTGTTTTTT
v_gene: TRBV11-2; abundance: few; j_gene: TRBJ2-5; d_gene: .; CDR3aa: CASSLGVRGPQETQYF; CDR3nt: TGTGCCAGCAGCTTAGGCGTTCGAGGGCCCCAAGAGACCCAGTACTTC